This T cell receptor (beta chain) was identified during a study of ipilimumab plus nivolumab after autologous stem cell transplantation. Profiled with immunoSEQ multiplex PCR; TCRdb holds only in-frame clones, not every one. Of around 12,000 clones listed, 55% to 85% are singletons. In regard to this clone: The target antigen is unknown.

V was pared by 3 bases and J by 4 bases, with 2 bases between. The CDR3 consists of 10 residues. From germline, CDR1 is DFQATT and CDR2 SNEGSKA (reference sequence). Patients got ipilimumab 1 mg/kg beginning 14 to 28 days post-transplant. Points from the study as a whole: TCR repertoire, Treg phenotype and gut microbiota reportedly support more study of this approach.

The clonotype comes from a male donor with diffuse large B-cell lymphoma. Sample: PBMCs, taken in a trial of ipilimumab plus nivolumab as post-transplant consolidation. The V call is TRBV20-1, the J call TRBJ2-3; D remains ambiguous. The CDR3 is CSASPDTQYF. In DNA form, the CDR3 reads TGCAGTGCTAGTCCAGATACGCAGTATTTT.